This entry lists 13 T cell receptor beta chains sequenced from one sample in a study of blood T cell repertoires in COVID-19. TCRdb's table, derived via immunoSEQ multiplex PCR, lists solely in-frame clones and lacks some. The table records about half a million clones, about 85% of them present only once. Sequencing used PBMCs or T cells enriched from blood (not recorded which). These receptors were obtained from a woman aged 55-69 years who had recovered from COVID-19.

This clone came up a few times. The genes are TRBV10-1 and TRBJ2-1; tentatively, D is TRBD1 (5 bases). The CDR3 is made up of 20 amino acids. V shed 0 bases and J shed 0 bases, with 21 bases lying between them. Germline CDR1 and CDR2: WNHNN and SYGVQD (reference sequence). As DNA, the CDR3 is TGCGCCAGCAGTGAGTCGATCGGCAGGGCCAAAGGGTACTCCTACAATGAGCAGTTCTTC. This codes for CASSESIGRAKGYSYNEQFF.

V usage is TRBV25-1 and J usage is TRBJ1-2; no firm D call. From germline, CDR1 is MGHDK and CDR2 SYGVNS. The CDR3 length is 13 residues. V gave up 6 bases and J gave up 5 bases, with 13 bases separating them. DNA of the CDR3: TGTGCCAGCAGCTACCTCTCATTTTATGGCTACACCTTC. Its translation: CASSYLSFYGYTF.

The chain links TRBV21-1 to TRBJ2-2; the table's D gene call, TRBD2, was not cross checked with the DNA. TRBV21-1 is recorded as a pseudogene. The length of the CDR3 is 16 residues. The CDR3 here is CASSPDRGANTGELFF. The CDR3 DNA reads TGTGCCAGCAGCCCCGACCGGGGGGCGAACACCGGGGAGCTGTTTTTT.

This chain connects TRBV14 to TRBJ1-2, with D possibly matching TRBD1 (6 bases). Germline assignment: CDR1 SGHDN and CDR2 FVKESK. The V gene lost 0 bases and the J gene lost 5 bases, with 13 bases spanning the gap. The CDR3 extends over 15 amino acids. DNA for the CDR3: TGTGCCAGCAGCCAAGAGGGGACAAGGACGTATGGCTACACCTTC. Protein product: CASSQEGTRTYGYTF.

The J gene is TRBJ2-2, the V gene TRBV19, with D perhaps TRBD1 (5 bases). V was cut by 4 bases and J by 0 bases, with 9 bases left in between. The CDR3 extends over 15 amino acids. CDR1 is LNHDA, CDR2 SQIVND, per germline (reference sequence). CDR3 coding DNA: TGTGCCAGTAGTACCGACAGCACGAACACCGGGGAGCTGTTTTTT. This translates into CASSTDSTNTGELFF.

CDR3 protein: CASSAAGTGGIYGNQPQHF. DNA for the CDR3: TGTGCCAGCAGCGCTGCCGGGACAGGGGGCATATATGGCAATCAGCCCCAGCATTTT. The V call is TRBV4-2, the J call TRBJ1-5, with 12 bases fitting TRBD1. CDR3 length equals 19 residues. Trimming took 5 bases from V and 2 from J; bases not matched to a gene: 13. The germline V gene has CDR1 LGHNA and CDR2 YNFKEQ.

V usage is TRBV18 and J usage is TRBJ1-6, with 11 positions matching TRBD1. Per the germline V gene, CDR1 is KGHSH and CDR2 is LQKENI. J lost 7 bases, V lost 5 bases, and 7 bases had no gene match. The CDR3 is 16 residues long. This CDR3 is CASSSGQGARNSPLHF. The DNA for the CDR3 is TGTGCCAGCTCATCAGGACAGGGGGCGCGAAATTCACCCCTCCACTTT.

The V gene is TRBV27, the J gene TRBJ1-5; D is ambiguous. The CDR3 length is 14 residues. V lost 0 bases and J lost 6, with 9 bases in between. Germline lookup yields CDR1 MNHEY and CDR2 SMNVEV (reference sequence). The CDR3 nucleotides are TGTGCCAGCAGTTTATCCTCCGGGGTTCAGCCCCAGCATTTT. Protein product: CASSLSSGVQPQHF.

The CDR3 DNA reads as TGTGCCAGCAGCTTCGCCGGGACAGGAGCCTACGAGCAGTACTTC. Translating it yields CASSFAGTGAYEQYF. V gene TRBV6-5 combines with J gene TRBJ2-7; 8 bases line up with TRBD1. V lost 6 bases to trimming and J lost 2 bases; unmatched junction nucleotides: 9. From germline, CDR1 is MNHEY and CDR2 SVGAGI. There are 15 residues in the CDR3.

CDR3 DNA: TGTGCCAGCAGCCCCAACCGAGGAGGCAATCAGCCCCAGCATTTT. It encodes CASSPNRGGNQPQHF. V gene TRBV3-1 (or the pseudogene TRBV3-2) combines with J gene TRBJ1-5; D is ambiguous. The germline V and J ends were trimmed by 4 bases and 2 bases, with 12 bases remaining between them. The CDR3 loop spans 15 amino acids. Germline CDR1 LGHDT, CDR2 YNNKEL (reference sequence).

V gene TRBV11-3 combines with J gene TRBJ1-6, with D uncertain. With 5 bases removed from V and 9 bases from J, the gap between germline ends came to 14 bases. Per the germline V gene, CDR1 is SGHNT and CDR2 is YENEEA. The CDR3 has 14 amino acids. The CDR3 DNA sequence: TGTGCCAGCAGCGATGCGGGGAGGAGTTCACCCCTCCACTTT. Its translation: CASSDAGRSSPLHF.

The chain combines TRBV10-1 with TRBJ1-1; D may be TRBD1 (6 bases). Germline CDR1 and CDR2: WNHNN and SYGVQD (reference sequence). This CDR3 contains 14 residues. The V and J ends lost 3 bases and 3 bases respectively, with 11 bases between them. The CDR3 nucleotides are TGCGCCAGCAGTGAAACAGGGTCCCACACTGAAGCTTTCTTT. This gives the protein CASSETGSHTEAFF.

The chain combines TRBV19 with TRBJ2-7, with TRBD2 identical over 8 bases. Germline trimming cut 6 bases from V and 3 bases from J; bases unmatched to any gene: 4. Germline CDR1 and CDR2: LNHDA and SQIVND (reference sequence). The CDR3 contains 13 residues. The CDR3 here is CASSPGGVYEQYF. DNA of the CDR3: TGTGCCAGTAGCCCCGGGGGGGTCTACGAGCAGTACTTC.